The 18 T cell receptor beta chains below were found in one sample sequenced in a study of blood T cell repertoires in COVID-19. TCRdb's table, derived via immunoSEQ multiplex PCR, lists solely in-frame clones and lacks some. The sample holds roughly 200,000 clones, roughly 89% seen once. What was sequenced was PBMCs or T cells enriched from blood (not recorded which). All receptors derive from a woman aged 35 to 49 with acute COVID-19.

The chain joins TRBV5-1 to TRBJ2-5; maybe TRBD1 (6 bases). The CDR3 has 14 amino acids. CDR1 is SGHRS, CDR2 YFSETQ, per germline. With 4 bases removed from V and 1 base from J, the gap between germline ends came to 11 bases. The CDR3 loop reads CASSLQGSQETQYF. For the CDR3, the DNA is TGCGCCAGCAGCCTACAGGGCAGCCAAGAGACCCAGTACTTC.

This clone was found once. This chain connects TRBV7-8 to TRBJ2-7; D gene unclear. V shed 5 bases and J shed 2 bases, with 19 bases lying between them. Per the germline V gene, CDR1 is SGHVS and CDR2 is FQNEAQ. CDR3 length: 16 residues. CDR3 protein: CASSRLGNSTTYEQYF. CDR3 DNA: TGTGCCAGCAGCCGACTCGGTAACAGTACGACCTACGAGCAGTACTTC.

The chain combines TRBV5-1 with TRBJ1-1, with TRBD1 matching 8 bases. The CDR3 is 14 amino acids. Per germline, CDR1 SGHRS and CDR2 YFSETQ. The J segment lost 5 bases and the V segment lost 3 bases, leaving 6 bases of the junction unmatched. The DNA of the CDR3 is TGCGCCAGCAGCTGGACAGGGAGGGGGACTGAAGCTTTCTTT. Translating gives CASSWTGRGTEAFF.

This clone was found once. J is TRBJ2-1 and V is TRBV7-9; the D is unclear. Germline V lookup: CDR1 SEHNR, CDR2 FQNEAQ (reference sequence). The CDR3 spans 17 residues. Trimming removed 4 bases at V and 0 bases at J, with 16 bases between. For the CDR3, the DNA is TGTGCCAGCAGCTGGCCCTCCAACCTAGTCTCCTACAATGAGCAGTTCTTC. Its translation is CASSWPSNLVSYNEQFF.

This chain's CDR3 is CASSLVPGTDSIRDTQYF. The CDR3 DNA follows: TGTGCCAGCAGCCTAGTGCCAGGAACAGATTCCATAAGGGATACGCAGTATTTT. V usage is TRBV7-6 and J usage is TRBJ2-3; D not certain. V was cut by 5 bases and J by 6 bases, with 27 bases left in between. The CDR3 covers 18 residues. Germline values: CDR1 SGHVS, CDR2 FNYEAQ.

The chain combines TRBV27 with TRBJ2-1; possible D gene TRBD2, 5 bases. The V gene's germline CDR1 is MNHEY and CDR2 SMNVEV (reference sequence). The length of the CDR3 is 16 residues. V was cut by 4 bases and J by 0 bases, with 13 bases left in between. The CDR3 protein is CASSSGSDNSYNEQFF. The CDR3 coding sequence is TGTGCCAGCAGTTCGGGTAGCGATAACTCCTACAATGAGCAGTTCTTC.

The gene calls are TRBV2 and TRBJ2-2; maybe TRBD1 (7 bases). The CDR3 runs 15 residues. Germline CDR1 SNHLY, CDR2 FYNNEI. V was trimmed by 4 bases and J by 3 bases, leaving 12 bases between them. The chain's CDR3 is CASSVRRGHTGELFF. Written as DNA, the CDR3 is TGTGCCAGCAGTGTAAGGAGGGGGCACACCGGGGAGCTGTTTTTT.

Concerning this clone: In the same sample, other DNA sequences code for this CDR3. This rearrangement joins TRBV9 to TRBJ1-2; 9 bases map to TRBD1. J lost 2 bases, V lost 4 bases, and 6 bases had no gene match. CDR3 length: 15 residues. The V gene's germline CDR1 is SGDLS and CDR2 YYNGEE. CDR3 sequence (DNA): TGTGCCAGCAGCCCCCAGGACAGGGGCAACTATGGCTACACCTTC. Its translation: CASSPQDRGNYGYTF.

This clone has a single count. The genes are TRBV2 and TRBJ2-1; TRBD2 agrees at 11 bases. From germline, CDR1 is SNHLY and CDR2 FYNNEI. The CDR3 has 16 residues. Unmatched junction bases numbered 6, after V lost 2 bases and J lost 6 bases. CDR3 region: CASSETSGRIGNEQFF. The CDR3 region has the DNA TGTGCCAGCAGTGAAACTAGCGGGAGAATAGGCAATGAGCAGTTCTTC.

CDR3 DNA: TGTGCCAGCTCCCTCTCTTACGGGTCCATGAACACTGAAGCTTTCTTT. It is translated as CASSLSYGSMNTEAFF. This rearrangement joins TRBV18 to TRBJ1-1, with D hard to call. CDR3 size: 16 residues. Germline V lookup: CDR1 KGHSH, CDR2 LQKENI. V lost 6 bases to trimming and J lost 0 bases, with 17 bases between them.

V usage is TRBV7-8 and J usage is TRBJ2-7; 9 positions match TRBD1. The CDR3 runs to 14 residues. The ends lost 5 bases at V and 3 bases at J; junction bases unmatched: 5. Germline V gene data show CDR1 as SGHVS and CDR2 as FQNEAQ. Here the CDR3 reads CASSPGTGNYEQYF. The DNA of the CDR3 is TGTGCCAGCAGCCCCGGGACAGGGAACTACGAGCAGTACTTC.

The CDR3 DNA is TGTGCCAGCAGTACAGGGGGCCAGGCCACCGGGGAGCTGTTTTTT. Its protein is CASSTGGQATGELFF. The V call is TRBV28, the J call TRBJ2-2, with TRBD1 identical over 9 bases. CDR3 length equals 15 residues. After removal of 5 bases from V and 4 bases from J, the junction contained 5 bases not matched to a gene. Germline V gene data show CDR1 as MDHEN and CDR2 as SYDVKM.

The V call is TRBV4-2, the J call TRBJ2-7, with TRBD2 matching over 13 bases. Germline trimming cut 1 base from V and 4 bases from J; bases unmatched to any gene: 1. The CDR3 spans 15 residues. Per germline, CDR1 LGHNA and CDR2 YNFKEQ. CDR3 region: CASSQAGLAGYEQYF. Written as DNA, the CDR3 is TGTGCCAGCAGCCAAGCGGGACTAGCGGGGTACGAGCAGTACTTC.

The J gene is TRBJ2-7, the V gene TRBV9; 8 positions agree with TRBD1. This CDR3 contains 13 residues. Per the germline V gene, CDR1 is SGDLS and CDR2 is YYNGEE. The J segment lost 3 bases and the V segment lost 4 bases, leaving 3 bases of the junction unmatched. The CDR3 nucleotides read TGTGCCAGCAGCACCGGGACAGGCTACGAGCAGTACTTC. Its protein product is CASSTGTGYEQYF.

V gene TRBV3-1 (or the pseudogene TRBV3-2) combines with J gene TRBJ2-7; D call uncertain. The CDR3 sequence is 12 residues long. Germline V gene sequence: CDR1 LGHDT, CDR2 YNNKEL (reference sequence). V was shortened by 0 bases and J by 7 bases, with 7 bases between the two germline ends. The CDR3 nucleotides are TGTGCCAGCAGCCAAGAAATGCGGGAGCAGTACTTC. As protein: CASSQEMREQYF.

This sequence joins TRBV4-3 and TRBJ2-6; D possibly corresponds to TRBD2 (5 bases). This CDR3 region has 20 residues. In germline, CDR1 is LGHNA, CDR2 YSLEER. Trimming shortened V by 2 bases and J by 0 bases, and 20 bases separated the two germline ends. CDR3 coding DNA: TGCGCCAGCAGCCAAAACCCTAGGAGCGGCTTCAGCTCTGGGGCCAACGTCCTGACTTTC. It encodes CASSQNPRSGFSSGANVLTF.

The chain has TRBV7-6 and TRBJ1-1; possible D gene TRBD1, 5 bases. V was trimmed by 5 bases and J by 1 base, leaving 8 bases between them. Germline values: CDR1 SGHVS, CDR2 FNYEAQ. CDR3 length equals 13 residues. DNA for the CDR3: TGTGCCAGCAGCAAAGGACAGAACACTGAAGCTTTCTTT. It specifies CASSKGQNTEAFF.

CDR3 region: CSVEPGQESDEQFF. The CDR3 nucleotides are TGCAGCGTAGAACCGGGACAGGAGTCCGATGAGCAGTTCTTC. The gene calls are TRBV29-1 and TRBJ2-1, with TRBD1 identical over 8 bases. The CDR3 sequence is 14 residues long. Trimming took 6 bases from V and 8 from J; bases not matched to a gene: 12. The germline V gene encodes CDR1 SQVTM and CDR2 ANQGSEA.